This record concerns one T cell receptor (beta chain) sequence. The target antigen is unknown. The protocol was immunoSEQ multiplex PCR, while the TCRdb copy is restricted to in-frame clones and leaves out a portion. The table has hundreds of thousands of clones, approximately 90% seen once. The V end was cut by 2 bases, the J end by 4 bases, with 12 bases between. The CDR3 is 14 residues long. CDR1 and CDR2 (germline): SGHDT, YYEEEE. This record comes from a study of Ad26.COV2.S vaccination and SARS-CoV-2 variants. Turning to the study itself: Intramuscular Ad26.COV2.S at 5x10^10 or 1x10^11 viral particles. Study-level results: The analyses of TCR breadth and depth may have understated the size of total T cell responses. Placebo and vaccine recipients had non-spike TCR breadth that was similar.

Specified treatment: roughly 19 received Ad26.COV2.S at low or high dose, single or two shots; roughly five received placebo; per-sample allocation not given. Specimens were obtained on day 63 following the first vaccine or placebo injection. This vaccine is an Ad26 vector that expresses the Wuhan-strain SARS-CoV-2 spike. The clonotype originates from a person aged 18-65 years who received the Ad26.COV2.S COVID-19 vaccine or a placebo. The source material was peripheral blood, sampled in a trial of Ad26.COV2.S vaccine versus placebo. The gene calls are TRBV5-6 and TRBJ1-2; a possible D gene is TRBD1 (5 bases). The CDR3, as DNA: TGTGCCAGCAGCTTAACTCAGGGTACCTATGGCTACACCTTC. Translation: CASSLTQGTYGYTF.